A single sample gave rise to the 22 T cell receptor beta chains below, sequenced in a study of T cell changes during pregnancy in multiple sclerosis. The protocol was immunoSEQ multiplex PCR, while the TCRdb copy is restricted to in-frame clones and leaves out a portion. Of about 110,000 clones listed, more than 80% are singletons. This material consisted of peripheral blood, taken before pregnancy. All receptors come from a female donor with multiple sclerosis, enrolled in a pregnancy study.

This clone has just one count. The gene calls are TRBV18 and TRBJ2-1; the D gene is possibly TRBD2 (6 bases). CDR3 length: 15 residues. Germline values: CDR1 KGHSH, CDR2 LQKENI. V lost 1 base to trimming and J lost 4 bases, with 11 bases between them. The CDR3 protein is CASSPLAVLYNEQFF. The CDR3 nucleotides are TGTGCCAGCTCACCACTAGCGGTACTTTACAATGAGCAGTTCTTC.

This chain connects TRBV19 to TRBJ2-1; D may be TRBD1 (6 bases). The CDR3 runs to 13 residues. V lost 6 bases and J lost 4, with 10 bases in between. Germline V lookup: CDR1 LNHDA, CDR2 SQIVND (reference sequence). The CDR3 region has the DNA TGTGCCAGTAGGATCGGACAGTACAATGAGCAGTTCTTC. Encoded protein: CASRIGQYNEQFF. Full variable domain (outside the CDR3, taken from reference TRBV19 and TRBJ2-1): DGGITQSPKYLFRKEGQNVTLSCEQNLNHDAMYWYRQDPGQGLRLIYYSQIVNDFQKGDIAEGYSVSREKKESFPLTVTSAQKNPTAFYLCASRIGQYNEQFFGPGTRLTVL.

The CDR3: CASRSNQGMDQPQHF. As DNA, the CDR3 is TGTGCCAGCAGGAGCAATCAGGGTATGGATCAGCCCCAGCATTTT. This chain joins TRBV6-6 and TRBJ1-5; possible D gene TRBD1, 5 bases. Trimming removed 6 bases at V and 5 bases at J, with 17 bases between. This CDR3 is 15 amino acids long. CDR1 and CDR2 from the germline V gene are MNHNY and SVGAGI (reference sequence).

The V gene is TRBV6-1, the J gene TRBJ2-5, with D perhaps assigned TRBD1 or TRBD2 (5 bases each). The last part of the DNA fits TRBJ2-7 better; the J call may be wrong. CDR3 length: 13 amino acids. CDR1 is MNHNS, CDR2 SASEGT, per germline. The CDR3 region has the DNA TGTGCCAGCAACCCGGGACCGGACTACGAGCAGTACTTC. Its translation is CASNPGPDYEQYF.

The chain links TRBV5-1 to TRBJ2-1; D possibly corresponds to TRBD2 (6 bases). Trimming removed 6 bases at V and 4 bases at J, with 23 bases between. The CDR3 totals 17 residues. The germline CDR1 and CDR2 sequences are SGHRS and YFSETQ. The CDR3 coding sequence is TGCGCCAGCACTCTGGCCACAGGAGCGGGTGGTTACAATGAGCAGTTCTTC. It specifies CASTLATGAGGYNEQFF.

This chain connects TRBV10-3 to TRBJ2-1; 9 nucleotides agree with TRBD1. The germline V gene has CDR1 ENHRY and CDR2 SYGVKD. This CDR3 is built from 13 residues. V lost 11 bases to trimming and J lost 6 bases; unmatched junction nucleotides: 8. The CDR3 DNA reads TGTGCCGTCCCGGGACAGGGCCTCAATGAGCAGTTCTTC. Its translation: CAVPGQGLNEQFF.

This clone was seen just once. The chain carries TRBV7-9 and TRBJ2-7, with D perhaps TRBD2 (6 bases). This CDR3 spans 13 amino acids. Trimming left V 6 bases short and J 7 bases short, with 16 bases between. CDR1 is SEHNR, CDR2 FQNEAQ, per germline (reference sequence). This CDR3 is CASRPGGPGEQYF. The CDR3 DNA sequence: TGTGCCAGCAGACCCGGGGGACCTGGGGAGCAGTACTTC. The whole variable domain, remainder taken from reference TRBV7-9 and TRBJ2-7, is DTGVSQNPRHKITKRGQNVTFRCDPISEHNRLYWYRQTLGQGPEFLTYFQNEAQLEKSRLLSDRFSAERPKGSFSTLEIQRTEQGDSAMYLCASRPGGPGEQYFGPGTRLTVT.

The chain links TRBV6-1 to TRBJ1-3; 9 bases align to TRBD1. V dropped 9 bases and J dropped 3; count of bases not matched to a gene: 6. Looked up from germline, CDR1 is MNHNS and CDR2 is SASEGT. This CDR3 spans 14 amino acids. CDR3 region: CASLTGGFGNTIYF. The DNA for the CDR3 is TGTGCCAGTCTAACAGGGGGCTTTGGAAACACCATATATTTT.

This chain's CDR3 is CASSATQGAFAGYTF. In DNA form, the CDR3 reads TGTGCCAGCAGCGCGACACAGGGTGCATTTGCTGGCTACACCTTC. The J gene is TRBJ1-2, the V gene TRBV7-2; tentative D call: TRBD1 (6 bases). Germline V gene sequence: CDR1 SGHTA, CDR2 FQGNSA. The CDR3 consists of 15 residues. V lost 5 bases and J 7 bases, leaving 20 bases between the germline ends. Drawing the rest from reference TRBV7-2 and TRBJ1-2, the complete variable domain is GAGVSQSPSNKVTEKGKDVELRCDPISGHTALYWYRQSLGQGLEFLIYFQGNSAPDKSGLPSDRFSAERTGGSVSTLTIQRTQQEDSAVYLCASSATQGAFAGYTFGSGTRLTVV.

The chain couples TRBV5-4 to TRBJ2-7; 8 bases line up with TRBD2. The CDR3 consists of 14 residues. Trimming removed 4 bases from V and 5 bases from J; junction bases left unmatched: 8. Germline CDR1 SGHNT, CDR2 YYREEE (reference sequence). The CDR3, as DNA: TGTGCCAGCAGCCCGGGAGGGGGGTGGAACGAGCAGTACTTC. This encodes CASSPGGGWNEQYF.

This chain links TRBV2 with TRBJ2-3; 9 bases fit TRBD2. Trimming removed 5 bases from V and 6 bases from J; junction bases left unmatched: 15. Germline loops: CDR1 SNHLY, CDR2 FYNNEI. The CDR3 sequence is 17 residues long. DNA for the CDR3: TGTGCCAGCAGTCGAAGTACTCTAGCGGGGACGGTGGATACGCAGTATTTT. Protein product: CASSRSTLAGTVDTQYF.

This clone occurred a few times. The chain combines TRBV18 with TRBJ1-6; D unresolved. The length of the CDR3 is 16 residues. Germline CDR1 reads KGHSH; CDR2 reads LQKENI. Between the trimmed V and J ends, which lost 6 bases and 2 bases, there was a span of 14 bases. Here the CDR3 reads CASSTMSAAYNSPLHF. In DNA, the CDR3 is TGTGCCAGCTCCACCATGTCCGCAGCCTATAATTCACCCCTCCACTTT.

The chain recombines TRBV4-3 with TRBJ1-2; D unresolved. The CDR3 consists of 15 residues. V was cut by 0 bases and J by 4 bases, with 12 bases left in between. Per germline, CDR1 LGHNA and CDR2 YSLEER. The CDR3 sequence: CASSQDRTLGYGYTF. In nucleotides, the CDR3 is TGCGCCAGCAGCCAAGACCGGACTCTAGGCTATGGCTACACCTTC.

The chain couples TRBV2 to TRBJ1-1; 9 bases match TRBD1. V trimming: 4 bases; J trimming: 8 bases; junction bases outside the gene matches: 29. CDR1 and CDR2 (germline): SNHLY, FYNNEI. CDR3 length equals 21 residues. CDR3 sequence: CASSVGGQGSLKPTSPGEAFF. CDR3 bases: TGTGCCAGCAGTGTGGGGGGACAGGGTTCACTCAAACCAACTTCCCCGGGGGAAGCTTTCTTT.

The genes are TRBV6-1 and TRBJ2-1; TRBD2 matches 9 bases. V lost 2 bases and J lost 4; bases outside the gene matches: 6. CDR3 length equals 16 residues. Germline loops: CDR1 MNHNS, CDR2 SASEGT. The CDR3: CASSEQSGGRYNEQFF. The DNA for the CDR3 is TGTGCCAGCAGTGAACAAAGCGGGGGGAGGTACAATGAGCAGTTCTTC.

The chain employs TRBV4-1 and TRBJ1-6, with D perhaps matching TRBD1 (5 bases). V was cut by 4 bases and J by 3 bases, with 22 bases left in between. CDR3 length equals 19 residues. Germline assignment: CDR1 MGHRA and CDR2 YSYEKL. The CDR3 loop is CASSPFRRQTNHYNSPLHF. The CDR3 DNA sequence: TGCGCCAGCAGCCCTTTTCGGAGACAGACAAACCACTATAATTCACCCCTCCACTTT.

The CDR3 DNA is TGTGCCATCAGTGCTGTCACAGGGGAACAAAACTATGGCTACACCTTC. This encodes CAISAVTGEQNYGYTF. This chain connects TRBV10-3 to TRBJ1-2; 7 bases are a match to TRBD1. The V gene end was trimmed by 4 bases and the J gene end by 2 bases; junction bases not matched to a gene: 10. CDR1 and CDR2 from the germline V gene are ENHRY and SYGVKD. The CDR3 is 16 amino acids.

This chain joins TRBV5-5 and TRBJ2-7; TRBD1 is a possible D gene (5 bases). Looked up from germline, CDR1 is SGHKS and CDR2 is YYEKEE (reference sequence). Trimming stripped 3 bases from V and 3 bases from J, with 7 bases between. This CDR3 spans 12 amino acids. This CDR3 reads CASSSGFYEQYF. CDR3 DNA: TGTGCCAGCAGCTCAGGGTTCTACGAGCAGTACTTC.

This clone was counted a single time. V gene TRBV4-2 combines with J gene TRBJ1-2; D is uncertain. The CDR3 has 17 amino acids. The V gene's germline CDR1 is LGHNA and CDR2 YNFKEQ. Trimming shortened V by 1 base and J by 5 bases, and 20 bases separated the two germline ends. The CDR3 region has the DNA TGTGCCAGCAGCCAAGCCCTAATAGCAGAAATAGGATATGGCTACACCTTC. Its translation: CASSQALIAEIGYGYTF.

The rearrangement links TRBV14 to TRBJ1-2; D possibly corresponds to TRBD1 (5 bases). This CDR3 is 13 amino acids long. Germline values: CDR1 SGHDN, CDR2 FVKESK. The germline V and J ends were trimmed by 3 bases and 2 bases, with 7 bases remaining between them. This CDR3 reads CASSQGPNYGYTF. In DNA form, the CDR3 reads TGTGCCAGCAGCCAGGGGCCGAACTATGGCTACACCTTC.

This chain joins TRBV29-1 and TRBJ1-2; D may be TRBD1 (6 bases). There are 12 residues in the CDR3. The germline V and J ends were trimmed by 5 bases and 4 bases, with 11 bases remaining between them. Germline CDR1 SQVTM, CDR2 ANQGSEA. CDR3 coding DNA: TGCAGCGTTACAGGGCCTGGCTATGGCTACACCTTC. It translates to CSVTGPGYGYTF.

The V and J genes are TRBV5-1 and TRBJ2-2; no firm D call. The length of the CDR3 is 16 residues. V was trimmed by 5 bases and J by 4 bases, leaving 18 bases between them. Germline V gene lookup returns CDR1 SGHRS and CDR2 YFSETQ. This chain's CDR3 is CASSSARHGFTGELFF. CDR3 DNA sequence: TGCGCCAGCAGTTCCGCTCGACATGGCTTCACCGGGGAGCTGTTTTTT.